This is a list of T cell receptor beta chains from one sample in a study of Ad26.COV2.S vaccination and SARS-CoV-2 variants. Using immunoSEQ multiplex PCR, the repertoire was profiled, and TCRdb retains in-frame clones only, with some absent. The table has about 280,000 clones, around 87% seen once. Sequences were derived from peripheral blood, sampled in a trial of Ad26.COV2.S vaccine versus placebo. Receptors were obtained from a person between 18 and 65 years old who received the Ad26.COV2.S COVID-19 vaccine or a placebo. The CDR3 runs from the conserved cysteine through the conserved F or W. A D gene is named only where the DNA matches it firmly. Size values are once, few and many counts, or a class for expanded clones, and some rows have none.

j_call d_call v_call clone_size cdr3_aa cdr3_nt
TRBJ2-2 . TRBV28 once CASGGNTGELFF TGTGCCAGCGGGGGGAACACCGGGGAGCTGTTTTTT
TRBJ2-2 TRBD2 TRBV5-1 . CASSLGLTRTGELFF TGCGCCAGCTCCCTGGGACTAACCAGGACCGGGGAGCTGTTTTTT
TRBJ2-1 TRBD2 TRBV7-6 few CASSTGTSEFNEQFF TGTGCCAGCAGCACCGGGACTAGCGAGTTCAATGAGCAGTTCTTC
TRBJ2-7 . TRBV2 . CASNSQGHTYEQYF TGTGCCAGCAACTCACAGGGACACACCTACGAGCAGTACTTC
TRBJ2-2 . TRBV5-1 few CASSLYISRELFF TGCGCCAGCAGCCTATACATCTCCAGGGAGCTGTTTTTT
TRBJ1-1 TRBD1 TRBV6-5 . CASRRQGNTEAFF TGTGCCAGCAGGCGACAGGGCAACACTGAAGCTTTCTTT
TRBJ2-2 . TRBV7-9 . CASSSKDTNTGELFF TGTGCCAGCAGCTCCAAGGATACGAACACCGGGGAGCTGTTTTTT
TRBJ2-7 TRBD1 TRBV27 . CASSLSTGGNEQYF TGTGCCAGCAGTTTATCTACAGGGGGAAACGAGCAGTACTTC
TRBJ1-5 . TRBV7-3 . CASSRRTSDYYSNQPQHF TGTGCCAGCAGCCGAAGGACATCCGATTATTATAGCAATCAGCCCCAGCATTTT
TRBJ2-5 TRBD2 TRBV11-3 . CASSPGLAGSQETQYF TGTGCCAGCAGCCCCGGGCTAGCGGGGTCCCAAGAGACCCAGTACTTC
TRBJ2-3 TRBD2 TRBV23-1 . CASSPQLLAGANTQYF TGCGCCAGCAGCCCACAATTACTAGCGGGAGCGAATACGCAGTATTTT
TRBJ1-1 . TRBV7-9 . CASSAGVLETEAFF TGTGCCAGCAGCGCGGGAGTCCTGGAGACTGAAGCTTTCTTT
TRBJ1-1 . TRBV6-1 . CASSEVGYEAFF TGTGCCAGCAGTGAGGTAGGATATGAAGCTTTCTTT
TRBJ2-5 TRBD1 TRBV28 . CASRGDRGLETQYF TGTGCCAGCAGGGGAGACAGGGGTTTGGAGACCCAGTACTTC
TRBJ2-1 TRBD2 TRBV4-3 . CASSQDGLAGDEQFF TGCGCCAGCAGCCAAGACGGCCTAGCGGGGGATGAGCAGTTCTTC
TRBJ2-4 . TRBV5-4 . CASSFQQGGGDIQYF TGTGCCAGCAGCTTCCAACAGGGCGGAGGGGACATTCAGTACTTC
TRBJ1-1 TRBD1 TRBV7-3 . CASSPTGGAEAFF TGTGCCAGCAGTCCGACAGGGGGTGCTGAAGCTTTCTTT
TRBJ2-3 . TRBV19 . CASSMRGQDSTTDTQYF TGTGCCAGTAGTATGCGGGGACAAGATAGTACCACAGATACGCAGTATTTT
TRBJ1-1 . TRBV4-2 . CASSQGQSNTEAFF TGTGCCAGCAGCCAAGGACAGTCGAACACTGAAGCTTTCTTT
TRBJ1-3 . TRBV7-7 . CASSLTLNSGNTIYF TGTGCTAGCAGCTTAACCTTAAACTCTGGAAACACCATATATTTT
TRBJ1-5 . TRBV4-1 . CASSQEFRNQPQHF TGCGCCAGCAGCCAAGAGTTTAGGAATCAGCCCCAGCATTTT
TRBJ2-3 TRBD1 TRBV7-2 . CASSFGQGNTDTQYF TGTGCCAGCAGCTTCGGACAGGGGAACACAGATACGCAGTATTTT
TRBJ1-1 . TRBV6-5 . CASSNRDEAFF TGTGCCAGCAGCAACAGGGATGAAGCTTTCTTT
TRBJ1-4 TRBD1 TRBV29-1 . CSVHRGEKLFF TGCAGCGTCCACAGGGGTGAAAAACTGTTTTTT
TRBJ1-6 . TRBV10-2 . CASSSGTYDSPLHF TGCGCCAGCAGTTCCGGGACCTACGATTCACCCCTCCACTTT
TRBJ1-1 TRBD1 TRBV10-3 . CAIRDRFLNTEAFF TGTGCCATCAGGGACAGGTTCCTGAACACTGAAGCTTTCTTT
TRBJ1-3 . TRBV4-1 few CASSQDNSGNTIYF TGCGCCAGCAGCCAAGACAACTCTGGAAACACCATATATTTT
TRBJ2-2 . TRBV7-3 . CASSLAGIPGELFF TGTGCCAGCAGCTTGGCGGGGATTCCCGGGGAGCTGTTTTTT
TRBJ2-3 . TRBV13 . CASSLVAQGTDTQYF TGTGCCAGCAGCTTAGTTGCCCAGGGCACAGATACGCAGTATTTT
TRBJ2-1 TRBD2 TRBV14 . CASSQDDGASGGWSYNEQFF TGTGCCAGCAGCCAAGATGACGGGGCTAGCGGGGGATGGTCCTACAATGAGCAGTTCTTC
TRBJ1-1 . TRBV30 . CAWSVQGGRMNTEAFF TGTGCCTGGAGTGTACAAGGGGGACGCATGAACACTGAAGCTTTCTTT
TRBJ1-2 TRBD1 TRBV30 . CAWGTGTYGYTF TGTGCCTGGGGGACAGGGACTTATGGCTACACCTTC
TRBJ2-1 . TRBV12-5 . CASGLGLVLFF TGTGCTAGTGGTTTGGGACTAGTACTGTTCTTC
TRBJ2-2 TRBD2 TRBV9 . CASRGLAGTGELFF TGTGCCAGCAGGGGACTAGCGGGAACCGGGGAGCTGTTTTTT
TRBJ2-5 TRBD2 TRBV19 . CASSILAGVETQYF TGTGCCAGTAGTATACTAGCGGGGGTAGAGACCCAGTACTTC
TRBJ1-3 . TRBV20-1 . CSARMGNTIYF TGCAGTGCTAGGATGGGAAACACCATATATTTT
TRBJ2-1 . TRBV5-1 . CASSFMGGNNEQFF TGCGCCAGCAGCTTCATGGGCGGCAACAATGAGCAGTTCTTC
TRBJ2-7 . TRBV7-8 . CASSLGGTETYEQYF TGTGCCAGCAGCTTAGGCGGGACGGAAACCTACGAGCAGTACTTC
TRBJ2-2 . TRBV27 . CATREGQVTAGELFF TGTGCCACCCGAGAGGGCCAGGTAACGGCCGGGGAGCTGTTTTTT
TRBJ2-3 . TRBV7-8 . CASSLLRIPRTDTQYF TGTGCCAGCAGCTTATTGAGGATCCCCCGCACAGATACGCAGTATTTT
TRBJ1-3 . TRBV11-2 few CASSSYTGPSGNTIYF TGTGCCAGCAGCTCTTACACAGGACCCTCTGGAAACACCATATATTTT
TRBJ2-2 TRBD1 TRBV7-2 . CASSLGGRGTGELFF TGTGCCAGCAGCCTAGGCGGCAGGGGGACCGGGGAGCTGTTTTTT
TRBJ1-5 . TRBV27 . CASSSRHLASNQPQHF TGTGCCAGCAGTTCCCGACACCTAGCTAGCAATCAGCCCCAGCATTTT
TRBJ1-2 . TRBV19 . CASSLTEYGYTF TGTGCCAGTAGTTTGACAGAGTATGGCTACACCTTC
TRBJ2-1 . TRBV6-5 . CASSRNSGPGEQFF TGTGCCAGCAGCCGTAATTCGGGGCCGGGTGAGCAGTTCTTC
TRBJ1-1 . TRBV6-5 once CASILTGPWTEAFF TGTGCCAGCATCCTGACAGGCCCCTGGACTGAAGCTTTCTTT
TRBJ1-1 . TRBV20-1 . CSASNSPLNTEAFF TGCAGTGCTAGTAACAGCCCGTTGAACACTGAAGCTTTCTTT
TRBJ2-2 TRBD2 TRBV24-1 . CATAPSGRDTGELFF TGTGCCACGGCCCCCAGCGGGAGGGACACCGGGGAGCTGTTTTTT
TRBJ2-7 . TRBV7-8 . CASSPGDSTGEQYF TGTGCCAGCAGCCCTGGGGACTCCACGGGGGAGCAGTACTTC
TRBJ1-2 . TRBV30 . CAWSVRGHYDGYTF TGTGCCTGGAGTGTACGTGGCCACTATGATGGCTACACCTTC
TRBJ2-3 . TRBV7-7 . CASSLGQSDTQYF TGTGCTAGCAGCTTAGGGCAGTCAGATACGCAGTATTTT